The T cell receptor (beta chain) described here comes from a study of cytomegalovirus exposure and HLA in healthy donors. Study results and caveats: Reportedly, diagnosis of cytomegalovirus status by the classifier showed high specificity and sensitivity. Presence/absence comparisons presumed near-even sequencing depth among donors. A later analysis linked a missense variant in DCLRE1C to the trimming of TCR beta V and J genes. As a later analysis revealed, most CMV-associated TCR beta chains appeared HLA-restricted.

13 Jbeta primers and 60 Vbeta primers were used for the PCR. Clones were read by immunoSEQ multiplex PCR, and TCRdb kept only the in-frame ones, dropping some. The sample includes approximately 220,000 clones, roughly 84% of them seen just once. This clone was recorded only once. The antigen is unknown. The sequence was obtained from a boy aged 2 to 10 in good health and CMV-seronegative. Sequenced input: PBMCs.

CDR3 amino acids: CASMTSGGIDTQYF. The CDR3, as DNA: TGTGCCAGCATGACAAGCGGGGGGATAGATACGCAGTATTTT. This chain uses TRBV4-2 with TRBJ2-3; TRBD2 agrees at 9 bases. The CDR3 runs 14 residues. Germline-derived CDR1 and CDR2 are LGHNA and YNFKEQ. Trimming cost V 7 bases and J 5 bases; bases outside gene matches: 7.